Given below is one T cell receptor beta chain in context. No antigen is known for it. The source of the sample is a study of T cells in localized non-small cell lung cancer. Study-level points and caveats: Adjacent lung held a median roughly 56 of the top 100 tumor clones. Longer overall survival was associated with a higher density of T cells in the blood. Because sequencing included only one region (of the tumor), heterogeneity remains possible. Clonality peaked in uninvolved adjacent lung rather than tumor.

The germline CDR1 and CDR2 sequences are SQVTM and ANQGSEA. The CDR3 extends over 13 amino acids. Losses at the gene ends were 6 bases for V and 4 bases for J; bases not matched to a gene: 8. TCRdb's copy holds only in-frame clones and misses some; the assay was immunoSEQ multiplex PCR. The sample contains under 40,000 clones, roughly 80% of which appear only once. The V gene is TRBV29-1, the J gene TRBJ2-5; 7 bases agree with TRBD1. This sample comprised peripheral blood, obtained before any cancer treatment. The sequence derives from a male donor aged 60 or over with stage III squamous cell lung carcinoma. CDR3 sequence reads: CSVNRGVGETQYF. The CDR3 nucleotides are TGCAGCGTAAACAGGGGAGTCGGAGAGACCCAGTACTTC.